This passage covers 29 T cell receptor beta chains from one sample sequenced in a study of blood T cells in healthy people across ages. Primed by a sample-barcoded 5' primer and a J-beta primer mix, a second PCR proceeded for about 7 to 11 cycles. TCRdb processed the 5' RACE reads anew with MiXCR; each CDR3 protein has one entry. The repertoire consists of around 1,900,000 distinct CDR3 sequences, with about 39% occurring once and the leading ten covering roughly 23%. The sequenced sample consisted of blood. The receptor set was obtained from a human donor in good health.

With regard to this clonotype: This may be a read error: a much more frequent sequence differs by one nucleotide. The J gene is TRBJ1-2, the V gene TRBV10-3, with D hard to call. CDR1 and CDR2 (germline): ENHRY, SYGVKD. The CDR3 is 16 residues long. The V end lost 3 bases, the J end lost 2 bases, and 16 bases lay between the germline ends. The CDR3 sequence: CAISDRVEGANYGYTF. CDR3 sequence (DNA): TGTGCCATCAGTGATAGGGTCGAGGGCGCGAACTATGGCTACACCTTC.

This chain uses TRBV28 with TRBJ2-1, with 13 positions matching TRBD2. With 3 bases clipped from V and 0 bases from J, the junction kept 11 bases outside the gene matches. The CDR3 is made up of 20 amino acids. CDR1 MDHEN and CDR2 SYDVKM come from the germline V gene. CDR3 sequence: CASSFPPGLAGCDSYNEQFF. The CDR3 DNA reads as TGTGCCAGCAGTTTTCCGCCGGGACTAGCGGGGTGTGACTCCTACAATGAGCAGTTCTTC.

V and J are TRBV29-1 and TRBJ2-1; the D gene could be TRBD1 or TRBD2 (6 bases each). Germline V CDR1 and CDR2: SQVTM, ANQGSEA. CDR3 size: 11 residues. Trimming left V 8 bases short and J 8 bases short, with 13 bases between. CDR3 region: CSPLGGDEQFF. The CDR3 bases are TGCAGCCCATTGGGGGGCGATGAGCAGTTCTTC.

J is TRBJ1-2 and V is TRBV4-3; 9 positions match TRBD1. Germline V gene lookup returns CDR1 LGHNA and CDR2 YSLEER. V dropped 0 bases and J dropped 8; count of bases not matched to a gene: 10. The CDR3 has 16 residues. The CDR3 nucleotides are TGCGCCAGCAGCCAAGATTATAACAGGGGGCGCGAAGGCTACACCTTC. Translating gives CASSQDYNRGREGYTF.

V usage is TRBV20-1 and J usage is TRBJ2-1; perhaps D is TRBD1 or TRBD2 (7 bases each). Deletions cut 3 bases from V and 1 base from J, with 16 bases between. Germline V CDR1 and CDR2: DFQATT, SNEGSKA (reference sequence). The CDR3 totals 16 residues. CDR3 amino acids: CSARGGTAVSYNEQFF. As DNA, the CDR3 is TGCAGTGCTAGGGGGGGGACAGCAGTTTCCTACAATGAGCAGTTCTTC.

The rearrangement uses TRBV5-6 and TRBJ2-6; a weak D match, TRBD1 (5 bases). Germline V gene sequence: CDR1 SGHDT, CDR2 YYEEEE. The CDR3 length is 16 residues. V was pared by 0 bases and J by 0 bases, with 7 bases between. CDR3 residues: CASSLDQGSGANVLTF. CDR3 nucleotide sequence: TGTGCCAGCAGCTTGGATCAGGGCTCTGGGGCCAACGTCCTGACTTTC.

The chain employs TRBV12-3 or TRBV12-4 and TRBJ2-2, with 8 positions matching TRBD1. This CDR3 has 16 amino acids. V lost 5 bases and J lost 4; bases outside the gene matches: 9. The CDR3 is CASSPTGQVTTGELFF. CDR3 sequence (DNA): TGTGCCAGCAGTCCCACGGGACAGGTTACCACCGGGGAGCTGTTTTTT.

The rearrangement links TRBV2 to TRBJ2-3, with 13 bases lining up with TRBD2. V lost 11 bases to trimming and J lost 8 bases; unmatched junction nucleotides: 10. Germline V CDR1 and CDR2: SNHLY, FYNNEI. CDR3 size: 14 residues. This CDR3 is CARQTSGGIGTQYF. As DNA, the CDR3 is TGTGCCCGACAGACTAGCGGGGGGATAGGTACGCAGTATTTT.

The sample holds a few counts of this clonotype. This chain uses TRBV5-1 with TRBJ1-4; 7 nucleotides agree with TRBD1. V lost 3 bases to trimming and J lost 5 bases; unmatched junction nucleotides: 4. Germline lookup yields CDR1 SGHRS and CDR2 YFSETQ. The CDR3 runs to 14 residues. The CDR3 nucleotides are TGCGCCAGCAGCTACCTGACAGGGAATGAAAAACTGTTTTTT. Translated, it gives CASSYLTGNEKLFF. Variable domain in full (rest from reference TRBV5-1 and TRBJ1-4): KAGVTQTPRYLIKTRGQQVTLSCSPISGHRSVSWYQQTPGQGLQFLFEYFSETQRNKGNFPGRFSGRQFSNSRSEMNVSTLELGDSALYLCASSYLTGNEKLFFGSGTQLSVL.

This clonotype came up a few times. The chain links TRBV12-3 or TRBV12-4 to TRBJ2-4; 7 bases fit TRBD1. V dropped 6 bases and J dropped 9; count of bases not matched to a gene: 5. This CDR3 has 12 residues. CDR3 DNA sequence: TGTGCCAGCAGAGGACAGGCGGGCATTCAGTACTTC. Residues: CASRGQAGIQYF.

In its sample, this clonotype was seen a few times. The V and J genes are TRBV29-1 and TRBJ1-1, with 8 bases aligning to TRBD1. The CDR3 is 15 residues long. Germline trimming cut 2 bases from V and 4 bases from J; bases unmatched to any gene: 9. CDR1 and CDR2 from the germline V gene are SQVTM and ANQGSEA. Here the CDR3 DNA reads TGCAGCGTTGAACGGACAGGGACTTCGGGCACTGAAGCTTTCTTT. Its protein product is CSVERTGTSGTEAFF. Using reference TRBV29-1 and TRBJ1-1 for the parts outside the CDR3, the full variable domain is SAVISQKPSRDICQRGTSLTIQCQVDSQVTMMFWYRQQPGQSLTLIATANQGSEATYESGFVIDKFPISRPNLTFSTLTVSNMSPEDSSIYLCSVERTGTSGTEAFFGQGTRLTVV.

The rearrangement uses TRBV7-2 and TRBJ1-1; TRBD1 might be the D (5 bases). The CDR3 contains 15 residues. The ends were cut back, 6 bases at V and 4 bases at J, with 18 bases in the middle. CDR1 is SGHTA and CDR2 is FQGNSA in the germline V gene. The CDR3 sequence: CASRSNRDGRTEAFF. The CDR3 bases are TGTGCCAGCAGATCCAACCGGGACGGCCGCACTGAAGCTTTCTTT. Looking up the rest from reference TRBV7-2 and TRBJ1-1 gives the full variable domain: GAGVSQSPSNKVTEKGKDVELRCDPISGHTALYWYRQSLGQGLEFLIYFQGNSAPDKSGLPSDRFSAERTGGSVSTLTIQRTQQEDSAVYLCASRSNRDGRTEAFFGQGTRLTVV.

As to this clonotype: At one boundary the junction diverges from the germline segment, which might be a read error. DNA for the CDR3: TGTGCCGGCAGTTTTCTGTCTAGCGGCTATGAGCAGTACTTC. Its protein product is CAGSFLSSGYEQYF. V usage is TRBV6-5 and J usage is TRBJ2-4; the match to TRBD2 covers 7 bases. Germline-derived CDR1 and CDR2 are MNHEY and SVGAGI. The CDR3 runs 14 residues.

The table lists this clonotype with a few counts. The CDR3 DNA reads as TGCGCCAGCAGCTTGGAGAGGGGCAGGGGTGAAAAACTGTTTTTT. It is translated as CASSLERGRGEKLFF. The gene calls are TRBV5-1 and TRBJ1-4; D perhaps matches TRBD1 (6 bases). Per the germline V gene, CDR1 is SGHRS and CDR2 is YFSETQ. Between the trimmed V and J ends, which lost 0 bases and 7 bases, there was a span of 13 bases. This CDR3 has 15 amino acids. The complete variable domain, with remaining parts taken from reference TRBV5-1 and TRBJ1-4, reads KAGVTQTPRYLIKTRGQQVTLSCSPISGHRSVSWYQQTPGQGLQFLFEYFSETQRNKGNFPGRFSGRQFSNSRSEMNVSTLELGDSALYLCASSLERGRGEKLFFGSGTQLSVL.

This clonotype was detected only once. The chain recombines TRBV6-7 with TRBJ2-1, with 7 bases lining up with TRBD1. TRBV6-7 carries the ORF label, with uncertain function. The CDR3 has 16 amino acids. J was trimmed by 10 bases and V by 3 bases; bases with no gene match: 15. The CDR3: CASSYIPRDSSYEQFF. DNA of the CDR3: TGTGCCAGCAGTTATATTCCCCGGGACAGCTCCTACGAGCAGTTCTTC.

This chain links TRBV20-1 with TRBJ1-5; D remains unclear. Germline V gene lookup returns CDR1 DFQATT and CDR2 SNEGSKA (reference sequence). This CDR3 region has 18 residues. The V end lost 4 bases, the J end lost 0 bases, and 22 bases lay between the germline ends. CDR3 sequence: CSAKAGSRSSYSNQPQHF. As DNA, the CDR3 is TGCAGTGCTAAAGCCGGGTCTCGCTCTAGCTATAGCAATCAGCCCCAGCATTTT.

This clonotype was seen repeatedly, ten times or more. This sequence joins TRBV29-1 and TRBJ2-1; D is unresolved. Trimming shortened V by 3 bases and J by 0 bases, and 9 bases separated the two germline ends. This CDR3 has 14 amino acids. The germline V gene has CDR1 SQVTM and CDR2 ANQGSEA. CDR3 bases: TGCAGCGTTGATAGGCTCCCCTCCTACAATGAGCAGTTCTTC. Residues: CSVDRLPSYNEQFF.

V usage is TRBV3-1 and J usage is TRBJ2-5, with D unresolved. CDR1 is LGHDT, CDR2 YNNKEL, per germline (reference sequence). V was shortened by 1 base and J by 4 bases, with 7 bases between the two germline ends. CDR3 length: 13 amino acids. CDR3 nucleotide sequence: TGTGCCAGCAGCCAAGTACATCGAGAGACCCAGTACTTC. Its translation: CASSQVHRETQYF.

This clonotype was found a few times. V is TRBV12-3 or TRBV12-4 and J is TRBJ1-2; perhaps TRBD1 as D (5 bases). V was cut by 3 bases and J by 8 bases, with 16 bases left in between. The CDR3 extends over 14 amino acids. The CDR3 protein is CASSFITGGKGYTF. DNA of the CDR3: TGTGCCAGCAGTTTTATAACGGGGGGAAAGGGCTACACCTTC.

This clonotype is a singleton in its sample. This may be a read error, as it is one base from a much larger clone. V gene TRBV4-1 combines with J gene TRBJ2-1; 10 nucleotides match TRBD2. Germline V CDR1 and CDR2: MGHRA, YSYEKL. CDR3 size: 16 residues. V was pared by 4 bases and J by 13 bases, with 16 bases of the junction left unmatched. The DNA of the CDR3 is TGCGCCAGCAGCCGGGACTCCGGGACTAGCGTAGAGACCCAGTTCTTC. Translation: CASSRDSGTSVETQFF.

V gene TRBV5-6 combines with J gene TRBJ2-1; D may be TRBD1 or TRBD2 (5 bases each). CDR3 length equals 17 residues. V was clipped by 4 bases and J by 0 bases, with 17 bases between them. From germline, CDR1 is SGHDT and CDR2 YYEEEE. The chain's CDR3 is CASSPYQGASSYNEQFF. CDR3 sequence (DNA): TGTGCCAGCAGCCCTTACCAGGGAGCCAGCTCCTACAATGAGCAGTTCTTC.

Worth noting for this clonotype: A read error is likely, as this CDR3 ends without the conserved phenylalanine or tryptophan. This chain connects TRBV6-2 or TRBV6-3 to TRBJ1-1; D unresolved. V lost 6 bases and J lost 0, with 8 bases in between. Per the germline V gene, CDR1 is MNHEY and CDR2 is SVGEGT. The CDR3 is 13 residues long. The CDR3 loop is CASRATLNTEAFS. The CDR3 bases are TGTGCCAGCAGGGCGACATTGAACACTGAAGCTTTCTCT.

The chain couples TRBV4-3 to TRBJ2-3; D remains ambiguous. The V end lost 0 bases, the J end lost 4 bases, and 8 bases lay between the germline ends. The CDR3 has 14 residues. CDR1 and CDR2 (germline): LGHNA, YSLEER. The CDR3 DNA is TGCGCCAGCAGCCAAGATCCGTCCCCAGATACGCAGTATTTT. Its translation is CASSQDPSPDTQYF.

The chain joins TRBV20-1 to TRBJ2-4, with D unresolved. The end of the DNA is better explained by TRBJ2-7, so the J call may be wrong. The CDR3 sequence is 15 residues long. The germline CDR1 and CDR2 sequences are DFQATT and SNEGSKA (reference sequence). The CDR3 sequence is CSARDINRVFYEQYF. The CDR3 DNA reads as TGCAGTGCTAGAGATATCAACAGAGTTTTCTACGAGCAGTACTTC.

The V call is TRBV6-1, the J call TRBJ2-3; D unclear. Deletions cut 6 bases from V and 4 bases from J, with 11 bases between. This CDR3 is 13 amino acids long. CDR1 and CDR2 (germline): MNHNS, SASEGT. The CDR3 DNA is TGTGCCAGCAGCCTCCCCCGGGCAGATACGCAGTATTTT. It encodes CASSLPRADTQYF.

V and J are TRBV12-3 or TRBV12-4 and TRBJ1-2, with D perhaps TRBD1 (5 bases). The CDR3 is made up of 14 amino acids. With 2 bases removed from V and 6 bases from J, the gap between germline ends came to 13 bases. In nucleotides, the CDR3 is TGTGCCAGCAGTTTAAGGGTCGAGGACAATGGCTACACCTTC. It yields the protein CASSLRVEDNGYTF.

This clonotype turned up a few times. The V and J genes are TRBV4-3 and TRBJ2-7; D ambiguous. The CDR3 totals 13 residues. The germline V and J ends were trimmed by 0 bases and 2 bases, with 5 bases remaining between them. Germline V lookup: CDR1 LGHNA, CDR2 YSLEER. In DNA, the CDR3 is TGCGCCAGCAGCCAAGACGAAACCTACGAGCAGTACTTC. It codes for CASSQDETYEQYF.

This clonotype appeared a few times. The V gene is TRBV7-9, the J gene TRBJ2-3; 7 nucleotides match TRBD2. Trimming removed 4 bases from V and 4 bases from J; junction bases left unmatched: 8. There are 15 residues in the CDR3. CDR1 and CDR2 (germline): SEHNR, FQNEAQ (reference sequence). The CDR3 is CASSSSWGGPDTQYF. Written as DNA, the CDR3 is TGTGCCAGCAGCTCAAGCTGGGGGGGTCCAGATACGCAGTATTTT.

This clonotype has a handful of counts. The chain uses TRBV4-3 and TRBJ2-3; no clear D. Trimming cost V 3 bases and J 3 bases, with 13 bases left between them. Germline V gene lookup returns CDR1 LGHNA and CDR2 YSLEER. The CDR3 covers 15 residues. Written as DNA, the CDR3 is TGCGCCAGCAGCCAGGCCTATGATGGGACAGATACGCAGTATTTT. It is translated as CASSQAYDGTDTQYF.